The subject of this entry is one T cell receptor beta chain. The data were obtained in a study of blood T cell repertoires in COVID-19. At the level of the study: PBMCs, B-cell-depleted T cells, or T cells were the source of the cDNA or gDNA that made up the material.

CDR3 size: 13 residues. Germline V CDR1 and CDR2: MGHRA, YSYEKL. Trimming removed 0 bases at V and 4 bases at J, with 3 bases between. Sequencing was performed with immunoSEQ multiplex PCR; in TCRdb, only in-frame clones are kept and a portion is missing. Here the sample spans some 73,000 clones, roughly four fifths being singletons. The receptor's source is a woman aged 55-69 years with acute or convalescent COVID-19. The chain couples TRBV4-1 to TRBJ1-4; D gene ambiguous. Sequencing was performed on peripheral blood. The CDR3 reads CASSQDSNEKLFF. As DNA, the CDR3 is TGCGCCAGCAGCCAAGACAGTAATGAAAAACTGTTTTTT.